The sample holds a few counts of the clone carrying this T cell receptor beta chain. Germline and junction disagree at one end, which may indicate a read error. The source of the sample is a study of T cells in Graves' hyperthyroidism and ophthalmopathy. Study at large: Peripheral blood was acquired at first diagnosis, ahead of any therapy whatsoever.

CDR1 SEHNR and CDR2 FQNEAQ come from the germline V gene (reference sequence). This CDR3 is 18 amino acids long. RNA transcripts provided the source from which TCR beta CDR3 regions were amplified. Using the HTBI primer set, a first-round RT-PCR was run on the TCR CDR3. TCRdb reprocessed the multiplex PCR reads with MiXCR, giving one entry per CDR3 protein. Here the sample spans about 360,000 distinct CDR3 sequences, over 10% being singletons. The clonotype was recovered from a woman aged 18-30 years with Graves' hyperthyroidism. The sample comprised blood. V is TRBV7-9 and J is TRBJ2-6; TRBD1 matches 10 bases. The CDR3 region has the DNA TGTACCAGCAGCTTAGTTCCGGACAGGGGGGCTGGGGCCAACGTCCTGACTTTC. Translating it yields CTSSLVPDRGAGANVLTF. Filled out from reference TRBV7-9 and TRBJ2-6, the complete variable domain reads DTGVSQNPRHKITKRGQNVTFRCDPISEHNRLYWYRQTLGQGPEFLTYFQNEAQLEKSRLLSDRFSAERPKGSFSTLEIQRTEQGDSAMYLCTSSLVPDRGAGANVLTFGAGSRLTVL.